This is a list of T cell receptor beta chains from one sample in a study of T-cell reconstitution after alpha-beta-depleted transplantation in children. TCRdb re-derived calls from the PCR reads in MiXCR, one entry per CDR3 protein. The repertoire includes approximately 340,000 distinct CDR3 sequences, 10% of them detected once, and less than 2.5% sits in the top ten. The sequencing used PBMCs from the stem cell graft donor, collected from the stem cell graft. The receptor set was obtained from a human donor who donated a stem cell graft to a child with acute lymphoblastic leukemia. Each CDR3 is given with its conserved first and last residue. D genes are given only for firm matches. The size entry is marked missing in some rows and otherwise reads once, few, many or a size class.

J gene: TRBJ2-3; clone size: -; V gene: TRBV5-1; D gene: TRBD1; CDR3 DNA: TGCGCCAGCGGCTTGGGGACAGGGGAGGCAGATACGCAGTATTTT; CDR3 protein: CASGLGTGEADTQYF
J gene: TRBJ2-3; clone size: few; V gene: TRBV5-1; D gene: -; CDR3 DNA: TGCGCCAGCAGCTTGGGGACGGTTAACACAGATACGCAGTATTTT; CDR3 protein: CASSLGTVNTDTQYF
J gene: TRBJ2-2; clone size: few; V gene: TRBV20-1; D gene: -; CDR3 DNA: TGCAGTGCCGCCGGACAGCTGAACACCGGGGAGCTGTTTTTT; CDR3 protein: CSAAGQLNTGELFF
J gene: TRBJ2-7; clone size: few; V gene: TRBV28; D gene: -; CDR3 DNA: TGTGCCAGCAGTTCTTTCGAGTCCGGGGGCTACGAGCAGTACTTC; CDR3 protein: CASSSFESGGYEQYF
J gene: TRBJ2-2; clone size: many; V gene: TRBV5-1; D gene: TRBD1; CDR3 DNA: TGCGCCAGCGGCGTCGGGCAGGGGGCCAGCACCGGGGAGCTGTTTTTT; CDR3 protein: CASGVGQGASTGELFF
J gene: TRBJ2-1; clone size: few; V gene: TRBV5-1; D gene: -; CDR3 DNA: TGCGCCAGCAGCTACCGGAGGGTCGAGCAGTTCTTC; CDR3 protein: CASSYRRVEQFF
J gene: TRBJ2-1; clone size: many; V gene: TRBV7-3; D gene: TRBD2; CDR3 DNA: TGTGCCAGCAGGCAGACTAGCGGGAGCTTAAATGAGCAGTTCTTC; CDR3 protein: CASRQTSGSLNEQFF
J gene: TRBJ1-4; clone size: -; V gene: TRBV20-1; D gene: TRBD1; CDR3 DNA: TGCAGTGCTCCGGGACAGTCTAATGAAAAACTGTTTTTT; CDR3 protein: CSAPGQSNEKLFF
J gene: TRBJ1-1; clone size: -; V gene: TRBV27; D gene: -; CDR3 DNA: TGTGCCAGCAGTTTATGGGGGCCCGCTGAAGCTTTCTTT; CDR3 protein: CASSLWGPAEAFF
J gene: TRBJ2-1; clone size: few; V gene: TRBV6-1; D gene: TRBD1; CDR3 DNA: TGTGCCAGCAGTGGACAGGGTCTCGTGGTCGATGAGCAGTTCTTC; CDR3 protein: CASSGQGLVVDEQFF
J gene: TRBJ2-5; clone size: many; V gene: TRBV12-3/TRBV12-4; D gene: -; CDR3 DNA: TGTGCCAGCAGTTCCCTGGAGACCCAGTACTTC; CDR3 protein: CASSSLETQYF
J gene: TRBJ1-5; clone size: few; V gene: TRBV30; D gene: -; CDR3 DNA: TGTGCCTGGAGTGAGGGGGGTTCCCATGGGCCCCAGCATTTT; CDR3 protein: CAWSEGGSHGPQHF
J gene: TRBJ2-3; clone size: many; V gene: TRBV5-1; D gene: -; CDR3 DNA: TGCGCCAGCAGCTTGGTCGGGGACAGCACAGATACGCAGTATTTT; CDR3 protein: CASSLVGDSTDTQYF
J gene: TRBJ2-1; clone size: -; V gene: TRBV7-2; D gene: -; CDR3 DNA: TGTGCCAGCAGCTTTGTTAATGAGCAGTTCTTC; CDR3 protein: CASSFVNEQFF
J gene: TRBJ2-3; clone size: few; V gene: TRBV6-1; D gene: TRBD2; CDR3 DNA: TGTGCCAGCGGTACATCTAGCGGGACTACAGATACGCAGTATTTT; CDR3 protein: CASGTSSGTTDTQYF
J gene: TRBJ2-1; clone size: -; V gene: TRBV5-1; D gene: TRBD2; CDR3 DNA: TGCGCCAGCGGATCCTGGCCTAGCGGGGTCTCCTACAATGAGCAGTTCTTC; CDR3 protein: CASGSWPSGVSYNEQFF
J gene: TRBJ2-1; clone size: -; V gene: TRBV29-1; D gene: TRBD2; CDR3 DNA: TGCAGCGTTGAACTTCTAGCGGGAGGGTACAATGAGCAGTTCTTC; CDR3 protein: CSVELLAGGYNEQFF
J gene: TRBJ2-5; clone size: few; V gene: TRBV29-1; D gene: TRBD2; CDR3 DNA: TGCAGCGTTGCCCTAGCGGGGCAAGAGACCCAGTACTTC; CDR3 protein: CSVALAGQETQYF
J gene: TRBJ2-1; clone size: -; V gene: TRBV7-7; D gene: TRBD2; CDR3 DNA: TGTGCTAGCAGCCCGATAGCGGGGGGATACTACAATGAGCAGTTCTTC; CDR3 protein: CASSPIAGGYYNEQFF
J gene: TRBJ2-7; clone size: -; V gene: TRBV15; D gene: -; CDR3 DNA: TGTGCCACCAGCAGAGAGGTACTAGAACTCTCCTACGAGCAGTACTTC; CDR3 protein: CATSREVLELSYEQYF
J gene: TRBJ2-1; clone size: few; V gene: TRBV12-3/TRBV12-4; D gene: -; CDR3 DNA: TGTGCCAGCAGTTTACAAGCCCACCTCTCAAAAGTAGACTTC; CDR3 protein: CASSLQAHLSKVDF
J gene: TRBJ2-7; clone size: -; V gene: TRBV28; D gene: TRBD1; CDR3 DNA: TGTGCCAGCAGCTCCCGGGGCGGACAGGGCCCCTACGAGCAGTACTTC; CDR3 protein: CASSSRGGQGPYEQYF